A single sample gave rise to the 6 T cell receptor beta chains below, sequenced in a study of CD8 T cells in Susac syndrome. An input of roughly 0.5 to 1 ug of RNA was subjected to reverse transcription using random hexamers. TCRdb fed the immunoSEQ multiplex PCR reads into MiXCR, producing one record per CDR3 protein. The table records about 250,000 distinct CDR3 sequences, roughly 93% of them present only once. Sample: CD4+ T cells from PBMCs. All receptors derive from a human donor with multiple sclerosis.

For the CDR3, the DNA is TGTGCCAGCAGCCCCACCCCTAGGTTTAGGGATGAGCAGTTCTTC. It is translated as CASSPTPRFRDEQFF. The V gene is TRBV7-2, the J gene TRBJ2-1, with D unclear. V was clipped by 5 bases and J by 8 bases, with 19 bases between them. The CDR3 has 15 residues. Per the germline V gene, CDR1 is SGHTA and CDR2 is FQGNSA.

The chain uses TRBV24-1 and TRBJ2-2; D may be TRBD1 or TRBD2 (5 bases each). CDR3 length: 17 residues. The V end was cut by 3 bases, the J end by 1 base, with 14 bases between. The germline V gene has CDR1 KGHDR and CDR2 SFDVKD. The CDR3 nucleotides read TGTGCCACCAGTGATCGGCTCGGGACGGTGAACACCGGGGAGCTGTTTTTT. Its protein is CATSDRLGTVNTGELFF.

The rearrangement joins TRBV20-1 to TRBJ2-2; 8 bases map to TRBD2. CDR3 length equals 15 residues. Germline V gene lookup returns CDR1 DFQATT and CDR2 SNEGSKA (reference sequence). V was clipped by 2 bases and J by 4 bases; unmatched bases: 6. The DNA of the CDR3 is TGCAGTGCTAGAATCAGCGGGAGAGGCACCGGGGAGCTGTTTTTT. As protein: CSARISGRGTGELFF.

The chain recombines TRBV25-1 with TRBJ1-5; D is unresolved. Deletions cut 1 base from V and 0 bases from J, with 16 bases between. Germline V gene lookup returns CDR1 MGHDK and CDR2 SYGVNS. This CDR3 has 18 amino acids. The CDR3, as DNA: TGTGCCAGCAGTGAATGGAGAGGGCAGCCTTATAGCAATCAGCCCCAGCATTTT. Its translation is CASSEWRGQPYSNQPQHF.

The chain couples TRBV7-9 to TRBJ2-7; D possibly uses TRBD1 or TRBD2 (5 bases each). V was shortened by 1 base and J by 5 bases, with 9 bases between the two germline ends. CDR1 and CDR2 (germline): SEHNR, FQNEAQ (reference sequence). There are 13 residues in the CDR3. DNA for the CDR3: TGTGCCAGCAGCTTAGTTCGGGGCGACGAGCAGTACGTC. Protein: CASSLVRGDEQYV.

The V and J genes are TRBV4-2 and TRBJ2-6; 8 bases agree with TRBD1. The germline V gene has CDR1 LGHNA and CDR2 YNFKEQ. The CDR3 contains 17 residues. The junction had 7 bases not matched to a gene; V was cut back by 4 bases and J by 2 bases. This CDR3 reads CASSPQIQGAGANVLTF. CDR3 DNA: TGTGCCAGCAGCCCCCAAATACAGGGGGCTGGGGCCAACGTCCTGACTTTC.